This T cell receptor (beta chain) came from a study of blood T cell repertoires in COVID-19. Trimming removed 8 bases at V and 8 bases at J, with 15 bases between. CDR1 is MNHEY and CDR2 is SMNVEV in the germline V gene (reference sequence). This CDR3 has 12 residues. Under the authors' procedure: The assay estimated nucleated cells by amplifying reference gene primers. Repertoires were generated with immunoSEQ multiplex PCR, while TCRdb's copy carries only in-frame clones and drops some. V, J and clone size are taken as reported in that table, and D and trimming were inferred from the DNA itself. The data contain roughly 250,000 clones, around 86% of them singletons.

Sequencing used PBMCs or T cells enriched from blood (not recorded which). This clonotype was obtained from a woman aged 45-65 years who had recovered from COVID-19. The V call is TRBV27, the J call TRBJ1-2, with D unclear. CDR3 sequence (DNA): TGTGCCAGCCCCGACATAGGCGGGGGCTACACCTTC. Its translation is CASPDIGGGYTF.